These 9 T cell receptor beta chains were sequenced from one sample in a study of blood T cell repertoires in COVID-19. The table came from immunoSEQ multiplex PCR; TCRdb's copy has only in-frame clones and leaves some out. The data contain 55,000 to 65,000 clones, approximately 90% of them singletons. Material: peripheral blood. These TCRs come from a woman of 80 years or more with active COVID-19.

This clone turned up a few times. The V call is TRBV7-9, the J call TRBJ2-1, with D maybe TRBD2 (6 bases). From germline, CDR1 is SEHNR and CDR2 FQNEAQ (reference sequence). V was trimmed by 4 bases and J by 9 bases, leaving 16 bases between them. CDR3 length: 14 residues. The CDR3 protein is CASSSPGAAGEQFF. The CDR3 DNA reads TGTGCCAGCAGCTCACCGGGTGCAGCGGGTGAGCAGTTCTTC.

The rearrangement links TRBV5-1 to TRBJ1-1; TRBD1 might be the D (5 bases). Germline lookup yields CDR1 SGHRS and CDR2 YFSETQ. There are 14 residues in the CDR3. V dropped 4 bases and J dropped 4 bases, with 14 bases sitting between them. CDR3 DNA: TGCGCCAGCAGCCCGCCCGGGGGGGGCACTGAAGCTTTCTTT. It translates to CASSPPGGGTEAFF.

CDR3 sequence: CATSDHTANQPQHF. The CDR3, as DNA: TGTGCCACCAGTGATCACACAGCTAATCAGCCCCAGCATTTT. The V and J genes are TRBV24-1 and TRBJ1-5; D call uncertain. V dropped 3 bases and J dropped 4 bases, with 9 bases sitting between them. Germline CDR1 KGHDR, CDR2 SFDVKD. The CDR3 runs to 14 residues.

V and J are TRBV5-1 and TRBJ2-7; TRBD2 might be the D (7 bases). CDR3 length: 15 amino acids. Germline-derived CDR1 and CDR2 are SGHRS and YFSETQ. The V end was cut by 7 bases, the J end by 3 bases, with 20 bases between. The CDR3 here is CASARETGGDYEQYV. The CDR3 DNA reads as TGCGCCAGCGCACGCGAGACGGGGGGCGACTACGAGCAGTACGTC.

In its sample, this clone was seen once. The V gene is TRBV3-1 (or the pseudogene TRBV3-2), the J gene TRBJ1-2; TRBD1 agrees at 7 bases. The CDR3 is made up of 14 amino acids. The germline gives CDR1 LGHDT, CDR2 YNNKEL (reference sequence). The J segment lost 4 bases and the V segment lost 0 bases, leaving 2 bases of the junction unmatched. The CDR3: CASSQDPGGYGYTF. The CDR3 nucleotides read TGTGCCAGCAGCCAAGACCCAGGGGGCTATGGCTACACCTTC.

The chain couples TRBV6-6 to TRBJ2-2; 8 bases match TRBD2. V lost 9 bases to trimming and J lost 3 bases; unmatched junction nucleotides: 3. This CDR3 region has 13 residues. Germline V gene lookup returns CDR1 MNHNY and CDR2 SVGAGI (reference sequence). The CDR3 DNA follows: TGTGCCAGTAAGCGGGAGTACACCGGGGAGCTGTTTTTT. Its protein product is CASKREYTGELFF.

The CDR3 region is CASSDSQGAGNQPQHF. CDR3 nucleotide sequence: TGTGCCAGCAGCGATTCACAGGGGGCAGGCAATCAGCCCCAGCATTTT. This sequence joins TRBV3-1 (or the pseudogene TRBV3-2) and TRBJ1-5; TRBD1 matches 9 bases. The CDR3 covers 16 residues. The V segment lost 5 bases and the J segment 2 bases; nucleotides outside the gene matches: 7. The germline V gene encodes CDR1 LGHDT and CDR2 YNNKEL (reference sequence).

The chain couples TRBV24-1 to TRBJ2-3; TRBD1 matches at 7 bases. With V trimmed by 4 bases and J by 2 bases, 5 bases remained unmatched. CDR1 is KGHDR, CDR2 SFDVKD, per germline. This CDR3 is built from 15 residues. The CDR3 DNA reads TGTGCCACCAGTGACCGACAGGGTGTCACAGATACGCAGTATTTT. Amino acids: CATSDRQGVTDTQYF.

The chain uses TRBV11-3 and TRBJ2-3; perhaps TRBD2 as D (6 bases). Trimming pared 4 bases from V and 4 bases from J, leaving 9 bases between. From germline, CDR1 is SGHNT and CDR2 YENEEA. The CDR3 has 13 residues. For the CDR3, the DNA is TGTGCCAGCAGCTCGACTAGTGCAGATACGCAGTATTTT. Translating gives CASSSTSADTQYF. Filled out from reference TRBV11-3 and TRBJ2-3, the complete variable domain reads EAGVVQSPRYKIIEKKQPVAFWCNPISGHNTLYWYLQNLGQGPELLIRYENEEAVDDSQLPKDRFSAERLKGVDSTLKIQPAELGDSAVYLCASSSTSADTQYFGPGTRLTVL.